Below are 11 T cell receptor beta chains sequenced from a single sample in a study of CD8 T cells in ankylosing spondylitis. Each CDR3 protein gets one entry after TCRdb re-called the 5' RACE reads with MiXCR. Of 15,000 to 20,000 distinct CDR3 sequences listed, 8.2% are singletons. The sample taken for sequencing was blood. The receptors here all came from a male donor with ankylosing spondylitis or in good health (not recorded which).

The chain combines TRBV28 with TRBJ1-1; D is uncertain. This CDR3 contains 14 residues. Trimming stripped 2 bases from V and 1 base from J, with 8 bases between. The germline V gene encodes CDR1 MDHEN and CDR2 SYDVKM. For the CDR3, the DNA is TGTGCCAGCAGTTTAAGTGATTGGAACACTGAAGCTTTCTTT. Its translation: CASSLSDWNTEAFF.

This clonotype was seen many times. The chain recombines TRBV20-1 with TRBJ2-3; maybe TRBD2 (6 bases). The CDR3 sequence is 15 residues long. The germline V gene has CDR1 DFQATT and CDR2 SNEGSKA (reference sequence). The V gene lost 1 base and the J gene lost 1 base, with 12 bases spanning the gap. Written as DNA, the CDR3 is TGCAGTGCTAGAGGTGGGCCTAGCGGCACAGATACGCAGTATTTT. Encoded protein: CSARGGPSGTDTQYF.

In its sample, this clonotype was seen many times. V is TRBV5-1 and J is TRBJ2-2; 11 bases fit TRBD2. The CDR3 loop spans 18 amino acids. The junction had 8 bases not matched to a gene; V was cut back by 4 bases and J by 0 bases. The germline gives CDR1 SGHRS, CDR2 YFSETQ. The CDR3 spells CASSMGLAALANTGELFF. The CDR3, as DNA: TGCGCCAGCAGCATGGGACTAGCGGCTCTAGCGAACACCGGGGAGCTGTTTTTT.

The V and J genes are TRBV5-1 and TRBJ2-5; 7 nucleotides align to TRBD2. V was clipped by 4 bases and J by 3 bases; unmatched bases: 6. CDR3 length: 14 amino acids. Germline CDR1 is SGHRS and CDR2 is YFSETQ. CDR3: CASSLGTTKETQYF. The CDR3 DNA is TGCGCCAGCAGCCTCGGGACTACGAAAGAGACCCAGTACTTC. The entire variable domain, with the rest obtained from reference TRBV5-1 and TRBJ2-5, is as follows: KAGVTQTPRYLIKTRGQQVTLSCSPISGHRSVSWYQQTPGQGLQFLFEYFSETQRNKGNFPGRFSGRQFSNSRSEMNVSTLELGDSALYLCASSLGTTKETQYFGPGTRLLVL.

This clonotype was counted at least ten times. This chain connects TRBV6-5 to TRBJ2-1; D possibly corresponds to TRBD2 (6 bases). This CDR3 has 16 amino acids. CDR1 is MNHEY and CDR2 is SVGAGI in the germline V gene. V was clipped by 5 bases and J by 2 bases, with 16 bases between them. The CDR3 DNA is TGTGCCAGCAGTCCTCTTATAGCGGAAACCTACAATGAGCAGTTCTTC. It is translated as CASSPLIAETYNEQFF.

This clonotype turned up a few times. V gene TRBV19 combines with J gene TRBJ1-5; D uncertain. V was pared by 9 bases and J by 4 bases, with 16 bases between. The germline gives CDR1 LNHDA, CDR2 SQIVND (reference sequence). The CDR3 totals 14 residues. The CDR3 nucleotides are TGTGCCAGCGCTGAGAGGCCGGGAAATCAGCCCCAGCATTTT. As protein: CASAERPGNQPQHF.

This clonotype was found many times. The CDR3 sequence is CSARGGTGTNEKLFF. The CDR3 DNA sequence: TGCAGTGCTAGAGGGGGGACAGGGACTAATGAAAAACTGTTTTTT. This sequence joins TRBV20-1 and TRBJ1-4; TRBD1 agrees at 9 bases. Looked up from germline, CDR1 is DFQATT and CDR2 is SNEGSKA (reference sequence). J was trimmed by 2 bases and V by 1 base; bases with no gene match: 2. The CDR3 extends over 15 amino acids.

CDR3 loop: CSVEVRQDGYTF. The CDR3 nucleotides are TGCAGCGTTGAGGTCAGGCAGGATGGCTACACCTTC. This sequence joins TRBV29-1 and TRBJ1-2; D not certain. From germline, CDR1 is SQVTM and CDR2 ANQGSEA. Trimming cost V 3 bases and J 6 bases, with 11 bases left between them. The CDR3 spans 12 residues. The full variable domain, with the rest looked up from reference TRBV29-1 and TRBJ1-2, is SAVISQKPSRDICQRGTSLTIQCQVDSQVTMMFWYRQQPGQSLTLIATANQGSEATYESGFVIDKFPISRPNLTFSTLTVSNMSPEDSSIYLCSVEVRQDGYTFGSGTRLTVV.

In this sample, this clonotype turned up a few times. The chain combines TRBV10-1 with TRBJ2-2; no clear D gene. The germline V gene encodes CDR1 WNHNN and CDR2 SYGVQD (reference sequence). V lost 5 bases and J 0 bases, leaving 7 bases between the germline ends. The CDR3 extends over 14 amino acids. This CDR3 reads CASSLVSNTGELFF. CDR3 DNA: TGCGCCAGCAGTCTAGTGTCGAACACCGGGGAGCTGTTTTTT.

This clonotype was counted ten times or more. This chain connects TRBV20-1 to TRBJ1-1; no definite D call. V was trimmed by 5 bases and J by 0 bases, leaving 7 bases between them. The CDR3 loop spans 12 amino acids. Per the germline V gene, CDR1 is DFQATT and CDR2 is SNEGSKA (reference sequence). The CDR3 spells CSAVLMNTEAFF. The CDR3 region has the DNA TGCAGTGCTGTCCTCATGAACACTGAAGCTTTCTTT.

Many counts were recorded for this clonotype. This rearrangement joins TRBV7-2 to TRBJ1-5, with 7 nucleotides matching TRBD1. Unmatched junction bases numbered 10, after V lost 5 bases and J lost 6 bases. Germline CDR1 reads SGHTA; CDR2 reads FQGNSA. This CDR3 is built from 15 residues. CDR3 sequence: CASSTTGSGSQPQHF. CDR3 nucleotides: TGTGCCAGCAGCACGACAGGGAGTGGCAGTCAGCCCCAGCATTTT.